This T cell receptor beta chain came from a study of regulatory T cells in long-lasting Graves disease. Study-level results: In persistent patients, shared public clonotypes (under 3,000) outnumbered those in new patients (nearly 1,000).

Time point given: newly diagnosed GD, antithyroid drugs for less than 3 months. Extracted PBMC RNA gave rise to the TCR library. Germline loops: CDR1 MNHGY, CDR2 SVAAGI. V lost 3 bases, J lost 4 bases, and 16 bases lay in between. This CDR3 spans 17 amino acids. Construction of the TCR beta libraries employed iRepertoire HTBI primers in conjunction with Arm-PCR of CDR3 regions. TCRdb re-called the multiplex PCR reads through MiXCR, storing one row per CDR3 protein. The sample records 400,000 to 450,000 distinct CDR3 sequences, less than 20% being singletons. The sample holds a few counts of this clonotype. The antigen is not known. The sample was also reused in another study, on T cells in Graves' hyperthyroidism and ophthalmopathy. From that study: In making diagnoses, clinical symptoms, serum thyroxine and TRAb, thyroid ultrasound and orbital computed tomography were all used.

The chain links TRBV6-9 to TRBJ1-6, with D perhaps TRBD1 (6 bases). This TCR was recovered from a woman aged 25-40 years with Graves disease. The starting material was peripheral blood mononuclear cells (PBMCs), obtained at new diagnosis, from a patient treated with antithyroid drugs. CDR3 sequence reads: CASSYSSRTEYNSPLHF. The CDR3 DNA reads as TGTGCCAGCAGTTACTCATCCCGGACAGAATATAATTCACCCCTCCACTTT.